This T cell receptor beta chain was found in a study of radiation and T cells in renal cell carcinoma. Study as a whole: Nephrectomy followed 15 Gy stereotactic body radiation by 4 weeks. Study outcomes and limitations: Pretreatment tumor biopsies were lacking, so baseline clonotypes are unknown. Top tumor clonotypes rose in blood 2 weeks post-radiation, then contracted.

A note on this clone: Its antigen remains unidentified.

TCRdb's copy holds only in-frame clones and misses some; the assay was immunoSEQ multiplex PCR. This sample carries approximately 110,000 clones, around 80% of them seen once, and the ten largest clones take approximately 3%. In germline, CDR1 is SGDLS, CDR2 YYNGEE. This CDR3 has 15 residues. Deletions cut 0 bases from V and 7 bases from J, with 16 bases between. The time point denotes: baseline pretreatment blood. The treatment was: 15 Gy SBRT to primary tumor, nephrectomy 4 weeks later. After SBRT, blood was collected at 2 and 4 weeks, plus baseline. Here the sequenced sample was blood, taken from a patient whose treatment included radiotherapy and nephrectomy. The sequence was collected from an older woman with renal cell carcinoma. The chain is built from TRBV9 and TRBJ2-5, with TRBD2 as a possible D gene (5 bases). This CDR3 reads CASSVAGSAEGTQYF. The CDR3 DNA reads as TGTGCCAGCAGCGTAGCTGGGAGCGCTGAGGGGACCCAGTACTTC.